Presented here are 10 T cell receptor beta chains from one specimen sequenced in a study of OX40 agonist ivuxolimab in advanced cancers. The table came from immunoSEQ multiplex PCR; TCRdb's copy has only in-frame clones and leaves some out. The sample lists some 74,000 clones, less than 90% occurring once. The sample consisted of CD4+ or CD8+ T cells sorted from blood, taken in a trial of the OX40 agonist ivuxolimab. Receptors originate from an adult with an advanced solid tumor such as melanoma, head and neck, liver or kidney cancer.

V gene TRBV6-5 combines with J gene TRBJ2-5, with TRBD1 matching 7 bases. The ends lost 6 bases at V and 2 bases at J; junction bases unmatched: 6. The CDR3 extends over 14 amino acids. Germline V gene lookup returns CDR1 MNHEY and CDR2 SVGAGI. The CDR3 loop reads CASSRQGWQETQYF. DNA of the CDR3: TGTGCCAGCAGCCGACAGGGATGGCAAGAGACCCAGTACTTC.

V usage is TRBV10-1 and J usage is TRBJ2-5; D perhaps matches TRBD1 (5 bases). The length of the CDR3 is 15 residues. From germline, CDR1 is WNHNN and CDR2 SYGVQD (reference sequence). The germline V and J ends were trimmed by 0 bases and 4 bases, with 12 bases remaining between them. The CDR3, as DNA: TGCGCCAGCAGTGAGTCTGCAGGGCTGCGAGAGACCCAGTACTTC. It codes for CASSESAGLRETQYF.

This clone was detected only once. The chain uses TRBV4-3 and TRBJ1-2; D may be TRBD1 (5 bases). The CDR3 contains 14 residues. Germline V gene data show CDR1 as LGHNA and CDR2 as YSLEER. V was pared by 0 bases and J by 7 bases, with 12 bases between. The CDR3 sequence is CASSQDTGEIGYTF. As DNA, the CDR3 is TGCGCCAGCAGCCAAGACACGGGGGAGATTGGCTACACCTTC.

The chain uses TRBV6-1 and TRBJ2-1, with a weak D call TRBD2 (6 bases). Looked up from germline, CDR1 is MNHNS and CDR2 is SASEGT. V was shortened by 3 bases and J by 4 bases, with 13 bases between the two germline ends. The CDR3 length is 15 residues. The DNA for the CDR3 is TGTGCCAGCAGTGAGGGTCAGGGAGGATACAATGAGCAGTTCTTC. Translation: CASSEGQGGYNEQFF.

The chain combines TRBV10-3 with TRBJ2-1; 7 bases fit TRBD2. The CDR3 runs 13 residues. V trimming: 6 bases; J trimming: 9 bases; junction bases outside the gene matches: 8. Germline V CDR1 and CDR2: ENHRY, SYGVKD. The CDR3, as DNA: TGTGCCATCAGAGGCCTTCCGGGGGGTGAGCAGTTCTTC. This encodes CAIRGLPGGEQFF.

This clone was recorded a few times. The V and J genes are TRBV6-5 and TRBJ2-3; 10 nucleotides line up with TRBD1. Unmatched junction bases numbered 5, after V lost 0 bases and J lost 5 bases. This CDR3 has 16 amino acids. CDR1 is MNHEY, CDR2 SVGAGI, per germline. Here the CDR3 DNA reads TGTGCCAGCAGTTACTCAGACAGGGGGCCTGAAGATACGCAGTATTTT. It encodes CASSYSDRGPEDTQYF.

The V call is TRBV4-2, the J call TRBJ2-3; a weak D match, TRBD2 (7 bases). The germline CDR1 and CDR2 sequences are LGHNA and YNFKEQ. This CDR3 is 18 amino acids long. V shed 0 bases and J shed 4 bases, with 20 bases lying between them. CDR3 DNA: TGTGCCAGCAGCCAAGATCAGAGTAGGGGGGGCCGTCCAGATACGCAGTATTTT. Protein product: CASSQDQSRGGRPDTQYF.

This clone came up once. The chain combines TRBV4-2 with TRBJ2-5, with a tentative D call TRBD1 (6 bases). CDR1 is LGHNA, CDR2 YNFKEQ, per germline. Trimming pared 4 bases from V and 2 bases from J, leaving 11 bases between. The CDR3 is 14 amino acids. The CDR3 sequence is CASSLWTEQETQYF. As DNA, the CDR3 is TGTGCCAGCAGCCTATGGACAGAACAAGAGACCCAGTACTTC.

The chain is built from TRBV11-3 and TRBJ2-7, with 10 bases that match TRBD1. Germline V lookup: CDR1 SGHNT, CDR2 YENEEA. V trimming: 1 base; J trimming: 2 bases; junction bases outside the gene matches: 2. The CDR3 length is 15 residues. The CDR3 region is CASSLGGTGAYEQYF. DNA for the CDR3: TGTGCCAGCAGCTTAGGGGGGACAGGGGCCTACGAGCAGTACTTC.

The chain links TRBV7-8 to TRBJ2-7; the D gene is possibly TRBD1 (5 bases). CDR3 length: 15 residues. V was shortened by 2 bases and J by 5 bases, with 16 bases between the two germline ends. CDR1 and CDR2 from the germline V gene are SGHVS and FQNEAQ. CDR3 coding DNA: TGTGCCAGCAGCTTAAGGGGCAGCACTAAGGACGAGCAGTACTTC. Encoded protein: CASSLRGSTKDEQYF.